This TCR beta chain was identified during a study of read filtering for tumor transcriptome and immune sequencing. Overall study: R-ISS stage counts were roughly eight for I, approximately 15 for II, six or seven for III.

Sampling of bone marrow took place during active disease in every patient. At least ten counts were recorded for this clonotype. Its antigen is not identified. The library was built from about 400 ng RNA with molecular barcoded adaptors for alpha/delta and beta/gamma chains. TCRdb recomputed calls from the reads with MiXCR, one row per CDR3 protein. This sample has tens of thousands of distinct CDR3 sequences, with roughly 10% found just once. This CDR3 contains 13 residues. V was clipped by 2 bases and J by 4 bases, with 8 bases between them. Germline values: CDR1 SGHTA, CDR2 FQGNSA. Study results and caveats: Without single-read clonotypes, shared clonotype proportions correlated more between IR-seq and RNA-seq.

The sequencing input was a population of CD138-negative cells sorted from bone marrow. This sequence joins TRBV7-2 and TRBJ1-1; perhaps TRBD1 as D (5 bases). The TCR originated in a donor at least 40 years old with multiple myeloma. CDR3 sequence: CASSLRGSTEAFF. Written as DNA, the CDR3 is TGTGCCAGCAGCTTACGGGGGAGCACTGAAGCTTTCTTT.